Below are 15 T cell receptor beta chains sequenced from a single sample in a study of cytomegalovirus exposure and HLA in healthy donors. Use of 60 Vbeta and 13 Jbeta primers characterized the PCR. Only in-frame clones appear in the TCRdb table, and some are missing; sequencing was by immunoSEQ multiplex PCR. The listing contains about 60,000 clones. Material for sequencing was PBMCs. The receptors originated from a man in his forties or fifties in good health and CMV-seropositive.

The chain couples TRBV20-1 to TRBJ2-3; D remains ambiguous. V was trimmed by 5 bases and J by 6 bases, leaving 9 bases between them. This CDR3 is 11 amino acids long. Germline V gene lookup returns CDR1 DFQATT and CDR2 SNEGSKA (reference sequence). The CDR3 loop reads CSASLADTQYF. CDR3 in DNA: TGCAGTGCTTCCCTCGCGGATACGCAGTATTTT.

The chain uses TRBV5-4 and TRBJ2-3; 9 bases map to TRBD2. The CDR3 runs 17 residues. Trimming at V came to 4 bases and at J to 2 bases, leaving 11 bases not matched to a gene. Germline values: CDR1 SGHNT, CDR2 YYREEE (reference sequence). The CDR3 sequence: CASSPSPWTSDTDTQYF. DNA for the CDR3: TGTGCCAGCAGCCCCTCCCCCTGGACTAGCGACACAGATACGCAGTATTTT. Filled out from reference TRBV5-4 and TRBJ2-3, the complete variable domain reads ETGVTQSPTHLIKTRGQQVTLRCSSQSGHNTVSWYQQALGQGPQFIFQYYREEENGRGNFPPRFSGLQFPNYSSELNVNALELDDSALYLCASSPSPWTSDTDTQYFGPGTRLTVL.

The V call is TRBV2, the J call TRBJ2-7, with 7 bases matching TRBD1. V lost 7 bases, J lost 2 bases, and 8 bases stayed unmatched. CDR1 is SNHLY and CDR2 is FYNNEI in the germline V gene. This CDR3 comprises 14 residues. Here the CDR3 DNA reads TGTGCCAGCATTCTGACAGGGAGCGCCTACGAGCAGTACTTC. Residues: CASILTGSAYEQYF.

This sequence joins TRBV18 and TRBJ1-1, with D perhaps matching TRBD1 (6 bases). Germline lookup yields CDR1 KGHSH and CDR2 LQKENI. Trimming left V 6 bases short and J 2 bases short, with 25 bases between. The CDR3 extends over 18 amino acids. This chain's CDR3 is CASSPGGRGKMGNTEAFF. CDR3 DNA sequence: TGTGCCAGCTCCCCGGGCGGCAGGGGTAAGATGGGTAACACTGAAGCTTTCTTT.

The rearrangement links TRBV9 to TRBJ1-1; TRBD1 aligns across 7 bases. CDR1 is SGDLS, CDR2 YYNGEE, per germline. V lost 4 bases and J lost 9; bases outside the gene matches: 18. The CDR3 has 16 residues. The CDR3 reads CASSPFGSLLGGQAFF. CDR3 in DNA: TGTGCCAGCAGCCCGTTTGGTTCGTTATTAGGGGGCCAAGCTTTCTTT.

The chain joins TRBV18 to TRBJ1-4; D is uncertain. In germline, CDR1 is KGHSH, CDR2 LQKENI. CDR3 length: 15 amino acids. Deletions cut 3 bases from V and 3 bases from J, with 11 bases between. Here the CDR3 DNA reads TGTGCCAGCTCACCCATCATCGAGGCTAATGAAAAACTGTTTTTT. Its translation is CASSPIIEANEKLFF.

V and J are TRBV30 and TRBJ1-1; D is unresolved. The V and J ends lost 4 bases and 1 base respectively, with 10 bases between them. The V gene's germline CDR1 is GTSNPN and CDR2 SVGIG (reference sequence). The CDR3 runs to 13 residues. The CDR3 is CAWNGVKNTEAFF. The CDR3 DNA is TGTGCCTGGAACGGGGTCAAGAACACTGAAGCTTTCTTT. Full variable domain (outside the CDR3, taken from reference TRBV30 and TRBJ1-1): SQTIHQWPATLVQPVGSPLSLECTVEGTSNPNLYWYRQAAGRGLQLLFYSVGIGQISSEVPQNLSASRPQDRQFILSSKKLLLSDSGFYLCAWNGVKNTEAFFGQGTRLTVV.

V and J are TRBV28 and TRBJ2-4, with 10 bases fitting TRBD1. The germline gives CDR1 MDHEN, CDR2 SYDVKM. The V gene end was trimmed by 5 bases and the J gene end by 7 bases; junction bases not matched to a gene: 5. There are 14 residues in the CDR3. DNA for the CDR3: TGTGCCAGCAGTATGGGACAGGGGCCCAACATTCAGTACTTC. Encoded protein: CASSMGQGPNIQYF. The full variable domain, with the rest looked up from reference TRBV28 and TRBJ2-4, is DVKVTQSSRYLVKRTGEKVFLECVQDMDHENMFWYRQDPGLGLRLIYFSYDVKMKEKGDIPEGYSVSREKKERFSLILESASTNQTSMYLCASSMGQGPNIQYFGAGTRLSVL.

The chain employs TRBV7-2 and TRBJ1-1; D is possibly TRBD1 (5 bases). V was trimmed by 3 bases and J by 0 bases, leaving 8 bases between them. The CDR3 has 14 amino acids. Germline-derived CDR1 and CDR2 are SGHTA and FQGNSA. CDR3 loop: CASSFDSLNTEAFF. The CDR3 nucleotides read TGTGCCAGCAGCTTTGACAGCTTGAACACTGAAGCTTTCTTT.

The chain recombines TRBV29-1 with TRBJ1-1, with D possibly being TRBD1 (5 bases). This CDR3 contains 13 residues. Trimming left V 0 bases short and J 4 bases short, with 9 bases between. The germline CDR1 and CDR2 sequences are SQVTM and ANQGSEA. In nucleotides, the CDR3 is TGCAGCGTTGAAGATCCGGGGGGCACTGAAGCTTTCTTT. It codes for CSVEDPGGTEAFF. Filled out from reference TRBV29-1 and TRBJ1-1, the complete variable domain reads SAVISQKPSRDICQRGTSLTIQCQVDSQVTMMFWYRQQPGQSLTLIATANQGSEATYESGFVIDKFPISRPNLTFSTLTVSNMSPEDSSIYLCSVEDPGGTEAFFGQGTRLTVV.

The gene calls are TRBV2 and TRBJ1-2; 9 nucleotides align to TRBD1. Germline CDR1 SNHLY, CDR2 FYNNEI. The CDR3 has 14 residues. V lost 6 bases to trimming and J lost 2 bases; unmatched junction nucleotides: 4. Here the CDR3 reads CASSAGTGNYGYTF. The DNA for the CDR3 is TGTGCCAGCAGCGCCGGGACAGGGAACTATGGCTACACCTTC.

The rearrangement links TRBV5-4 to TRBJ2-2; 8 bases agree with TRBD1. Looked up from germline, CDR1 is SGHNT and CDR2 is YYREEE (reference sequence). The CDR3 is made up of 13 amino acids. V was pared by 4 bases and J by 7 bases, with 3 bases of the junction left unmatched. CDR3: CASSMDRVGELFF. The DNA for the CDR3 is TGTGCCAGCAGCATGGACAGGGTCGGGGAGCTGTTTTTT.

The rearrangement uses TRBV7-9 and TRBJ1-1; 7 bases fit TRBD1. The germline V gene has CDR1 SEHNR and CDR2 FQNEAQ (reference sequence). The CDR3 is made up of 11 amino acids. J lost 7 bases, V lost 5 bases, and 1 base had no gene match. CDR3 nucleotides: TGTGCCAGCAGCGGGGACAGTGAAGCTTTCTTT. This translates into CASSGDSEAFF.

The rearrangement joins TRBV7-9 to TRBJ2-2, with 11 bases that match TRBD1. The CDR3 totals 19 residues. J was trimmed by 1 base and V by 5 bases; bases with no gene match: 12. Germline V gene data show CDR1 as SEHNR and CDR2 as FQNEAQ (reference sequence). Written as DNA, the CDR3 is TGTGCCAGCAGCAAAAATCCCGGGACAGGGGGGAGGAACACCGGGGAGCTGTTTTTT. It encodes CASSKNPGTGGRNTGELFF.

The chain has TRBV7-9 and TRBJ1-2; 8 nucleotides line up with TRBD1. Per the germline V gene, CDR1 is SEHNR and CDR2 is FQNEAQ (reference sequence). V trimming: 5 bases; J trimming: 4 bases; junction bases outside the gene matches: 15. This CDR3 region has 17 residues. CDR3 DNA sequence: TGTGCCAGCAGCCCCCCGAGTTTGAACAGGGGGGTCTATGGCTACACCTTC. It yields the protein CASSPPSLNRGVYGYTF.